A selection of T cell receptor beta chains follows, all from one sample in a study of T cell clonotyping in hematopoietic cell transplantation. Measured with immunoSEQ multiplex PCR; TCRdb has only the in-frame clones, and not every one. The sample contains about 41,000 clones, 82% of which appear only once. Sequencing used peripheral blood mononuclear cells, obtained before stem cell transplant. The receptors were sampled from a man aged 60 to 69 with myelodysplastic syndrome. Some clones in this sample may be carry-over from other donors' samples. CDR3s include the opening cysteine and the closing phenylalanine or tryptophan. A D gene is named only where the DNA matches it firmly. A clone size is listed for some rows: how often the clone was seen (once, few, many), or a class if it is expanded.

NA	NA	TRBV7-2	TRBJ1-5	16	TGTGCCAGCAGCTTAGCCAGTGGTGCCGCAAATCAGCCCCAGCATTTT	CASSLASGAANQPQHF
NA	NA	TRBV7-2	TRBJ1-1	15	TGTGCCAGCAGCTTAGCCGACGGAGCAAACACTGAAGCTTTCTTT	CASSLADGANTEAFF
NA	once	TRBV10-1	TRBJ2-1	16	TGCGCCAGCAGCGCTGACAGGACCCTCTCCTACAATGAGCAGTTCTTC	CASSADRTLSYNEQFF
NA	NA	TRBV5-1	TRBJ2-2	12	TGCGCCAGCAGCTTGGTGGCCGGGGAGCTGTTTTTT	CASSLVAGELFF
NA	NA	TRBV16	TRBJ1-2	14	TGTGCCAGCAGCCTCGGGGGAGGGGGCTATGGCTACACCTTC	CASSLGGGGYGYTF
NA	NA	TRBV11-2	TRBJ2-2	11	TGTGCCAGCAGCTTTCCGGGGGAGCTGTTTTTT	CASSFPGELFF
NA	few	TRBV5-6	TRBJ1-5	13	TGTGCCAGCAGCGGAGCGATTAATCAGCCCCAGCATTTT	CASSGAINQPQHF
TRBD1	once	TRBV19	TRBJ1-4	15	TGTGCCAGTAGTCCCCGGGACAGGGGGCATGAAAAACTGTTTTTT	CASSPRDRGHEKLFF
TRBD2	NA	TRBV11-2	TRBJ2-5	17	TGTGCCAGCAGCTTAGATTCCCTAGCGGGGGGGCAAAAGACCCAGTACTTC	CASSLDSLAGGQKTQYF
NA	few	TRBV5-1	TRBJ2-2	16	TGCGCCAGCAGCTCCATCCCGGGACGATCCACCGGGGAGCTGTTTTTT	CASSSIPGRSTGELFF
NA	NA	TRBV5-1	TRBJ2-5	13	TGCGCCAGCAGCTTAGAGGGCTTCGAGACCCAGTACTTC	CASSLEGFETQYF
TRBD2	once	TRBV4-2	TRBJ2-3	17	TGTGCCAGCAGCGCAACCCTAGCGGGGGGCGGCACAGATACGCAGTATTTT	CASSATLAGGGTDTQYF
NA	NA	TRBV27	TRBJ1-1	13	TGTGCCAGGACGGGGCCGACCAACACTGAAGCTTTCTTT	CARTGPTNTEAFF
NA	NA	TRBV9	TRBJ2-3	12	TGTGCCAGCAGGGGCAGCACAGATACGCAGTATTTT	CASRGSTDTQYF
NA	NA	TRBV19	TRBJ1-4	14	TGTGCCAGTAGTCTCGGACGGAGCTGGGAAAAACTGTTTTTT	CASSLGRSWEKLFF
TRBD1	NA	TRBV18	TRBJ1-6	17	TGTGCCAGCTCACTGGGGACAGGGGGCGCCGCCAATTCACCCCTCCACTTT	CASSLGTGGAANSPLHF
NA	NA	TRBV18	TRBJ1-2	13	TGTGCCAGCTCTACCCCCCAGGGTGTTGGCTACACCTTC	CASSTPQGVGYTF
TRBD1	NA	TRBV5-4	TRBJ1-1	13	TGTGCCAGCAGCAGGGACAGGGGGCAGGAAGCTTTCTTT	CASSRDRGQEAFF
NA	NA	TRBV7-2	TRBJ1-6	15	TGTGCCAGCAGCTTAGAGGAGGGGAGAAATTCACCCCTCCACTTT	CASSLEEGRNSPLHF
NA	NA	TRBV28	TRBJ1-6	13	TGTGCCAGCAGTATTCATGGAAATTCACCCCTCCACTTT	CASSIHGNSPLHF
NA	NA	TRBV27	TRBJ1-6	14	TGTGCCAGCAGTTCCGGGACAAGGGGTTCACCCCTCCACTTT	CASSSGTRGSPLHF
NA	NA	TRBV9	TRBJ1-6	15	TGTGCCAGCAGCGTAGAGAGGGCCGTCGGGTCACCCCTCCACTTT	CASSVERAVGSPLHF
TRBD1	NA	TRBV6-5	TRBJ1-6	13	TGTGCCAGCAGTTACACAGGGGCTTCACCCCTCCACTTT	CASSYTGASPLHF
NA	NA	TRBV29-1	TRBJ1-5	12	TGCAGCGTTGCAGGGGTGGGCCAGCCCCAGCATTTT	CSVAGVGQPQHF
TRBD1	NA	TRBV19	TRBJ2-4	17	TGTGCCAGTAGTATCGGTCCGGGACAGTTAGCCAAAAACATTCAGTACTTC	CASSIGPGQLAKNIQYF
NA	NA	TRBV10-3	TRBJ1-2	11	TGTGCCATCACCGAGTTATATGGCTACACCTTC	CAITELYGYTF
NA	NA	TRBV7-2	TRBJ2-7	14	TGTGCCAGCAGCTTCGGGTCGAAAATCTACGAGCAGTACTTC	CASSFGSKIYEQYF
NA	once	TRBV30	TRBJ1-1	12	TGTGCCTGGAGAGGACAGAACACTGAAGCTTTCTTT	CAWRGQNTEAFF